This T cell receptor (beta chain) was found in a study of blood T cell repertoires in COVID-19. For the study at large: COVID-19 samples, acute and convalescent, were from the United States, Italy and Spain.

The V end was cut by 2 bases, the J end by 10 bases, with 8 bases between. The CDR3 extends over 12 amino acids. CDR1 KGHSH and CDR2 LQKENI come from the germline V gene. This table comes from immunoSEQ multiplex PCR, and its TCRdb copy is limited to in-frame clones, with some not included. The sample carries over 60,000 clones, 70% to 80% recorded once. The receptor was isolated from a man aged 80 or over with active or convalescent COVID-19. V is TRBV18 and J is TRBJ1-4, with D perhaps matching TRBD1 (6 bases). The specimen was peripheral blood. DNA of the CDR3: TGTGCCAGCTCACCAGAGACAGGAAAACTGTTTTTT. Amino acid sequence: CASSPETGKLFF.